This T cell receptor (beta chain) was sequenced in a study of blood T cell repertoires in COVID-19. About the study: T cells, B-cell-depleted T cells, or PBMCs supplied cDNA or gDNA.

Per the authors' pipeline: Amplification with reference gene primers provided the estimates of nucleated cell counts. Sequencing used immunoSEQ multiplex PCR; TCRdb keeps in-frame clones, though not all of them. V and J calls and clone size are as listed in that table; D and trimming were resolved from the DNA. In the table there are approximately 270,000 clones, around 88% of which are singletons. This TCR was recovered from a young woman with COVID-19, enrolled during active disease. The source material was peripheral blood.

CDR3 sequence: CASSLVKGARDEQFF. The CDR3 bases are TGTGCCAGCAGCTTAGTAAAGGGGGCAAGGGATGAGCAGTTCTTC. The gene calls are TRBV7-9 and TRBJ2-1; 7 bases are shared with TRBD1. Germline values: CDR1 SEHNR, CDR2 FQNEAQ (reference sequence). The CDR3 runs to 15 residues. The J segment lost 8 bases and the V segment lost 1 base, leaving 8 bases of the junction unmatched. Combining the CDR3 with reference TRBV7-9 and TRBJ2-1 gives the whole variable domain DTGVSQNPRHKITKRGQNVTFRCDPISEHNRLYWYRQTLGQGPEFLTYFQNEAQLEKSRLLSDRFSAERPKGSFSTLEIQRTEQGDSAMYLCASSLVKGARDEQFFGPGTRLTVL.